This T cell receptor (beta chain) derives from a study of patients and donors after allogeneic stem cell transplantation. MiXCR was run by TCRdb on the RT-PCR reads, yielding one entry per CDR3 protein. This sample yields about 89,000 distinct CDR3 sequences, of which roughly 52% are seen a single time; roughly two thirds belongs to the top ten. CDR3 length: 16 amino acids. Germline loops: CDR1 MNHEY, CDR2 SMNVEV (reference sequence). Trimming cost V 4 bases and J 0 bases; bases outside gene matches: 8. Sequenced material: blood, either unsorted or a sorted T cell fraction (not recorded which). The source is a human donor who was either an allogeneic HSCT recipient or a stem cell or donor lymphocyte infusion donor (not recorded which). It is not recorded whose cells these are; they may come from a transplant donor. The V call is TRBV27, the J call TRBJ1-2; 7 nucleotides align to TRBD1. The CDR3 protein is CASSSVRDSPNYGYTF. The CDR3 region has the DNA TGTGCCAGCAGTTCCGTCCGGGACAGTCCTAACTATGGCTACACCTTC.